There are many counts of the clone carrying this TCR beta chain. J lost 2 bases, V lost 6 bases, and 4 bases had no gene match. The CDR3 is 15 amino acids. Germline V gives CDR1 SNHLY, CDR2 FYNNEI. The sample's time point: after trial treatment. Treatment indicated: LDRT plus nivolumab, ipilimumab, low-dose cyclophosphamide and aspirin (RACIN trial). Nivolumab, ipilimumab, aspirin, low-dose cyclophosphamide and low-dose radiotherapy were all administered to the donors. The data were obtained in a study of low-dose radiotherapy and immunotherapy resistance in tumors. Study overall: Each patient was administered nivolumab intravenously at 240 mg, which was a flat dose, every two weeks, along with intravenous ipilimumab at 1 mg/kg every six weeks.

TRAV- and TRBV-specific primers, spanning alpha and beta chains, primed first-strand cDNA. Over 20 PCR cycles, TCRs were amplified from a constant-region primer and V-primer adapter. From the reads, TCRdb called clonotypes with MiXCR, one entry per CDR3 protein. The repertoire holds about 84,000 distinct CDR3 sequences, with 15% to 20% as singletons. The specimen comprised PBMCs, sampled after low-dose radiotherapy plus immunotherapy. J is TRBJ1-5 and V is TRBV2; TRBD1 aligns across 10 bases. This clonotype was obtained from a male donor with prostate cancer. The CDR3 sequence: CASSAGTGGNQPQHF. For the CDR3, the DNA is TGTGCCAGCAGCGCCGGGACAGGGGGCAATCAGCCCCAGCATTTT.